The rows below give T cell receptor beta chains drawn from one sample of a study of Ad26.COV2.S vaccination and SARS-CoV-2 variants. Generated by immunoSEQ multiplex PCR, the TCRdb table keeps only in-frame clones and is missing some. The table shows 440,000 or so clones, with roughly 90% occurring only once. Sequencing was performed on peripheral blood, taken in a trial of Ad26.COV2.S vaccine versus placebo. Receptor source: a person aged 18 to 59 who received the Ad26.COV2.S COVID-19 vaccine or a placebo. The CDR3 runs from the conserved cysteine through the conserved F or W. The D gene is left open where the match is weak. Some rows mark clone size as missing; the rest say once, few, many or name a class of expanded clone.

D gene	V gene	J gene	clone size	CDR3 protein	CDR3 DNA
.	TRBV19	TRBJ1-2	.	CASSYGGPIYGYTF	TGTGCCAGTAGCTACGGGGGGCCCATCTATGGCTACACCTTC
.	TRBV15	TRBJ2-5	.	CATSPGGLQETQYF	TGTGCCACCAGCCCCGGTGGGCTCCAAGAGACCCAGTACTTC
TRBD1	TRBV6-5	TRBJ2-1	.	CASRLRDRDDNEQFF	TGTGCCAGCAGGCTCCGGGACAGGGATGACAATGAGCAGTTCTTC
.	TRBV9	TRBJ2-7	many	CASSVEYSTYEQYF	TGTGCCAGCAGCGTAGAGTACAGCACCTACGAGCAGTACTTC
.	TRBV11-2	TRBJ2-5	.	CASSLLGSWTQYF	TGTGCCAGCAGCTTATTGGGGAGCTGGACCCAGTACTTC
TRBD1	TRBV5-1	TRBJ2-7	.	CASSEGQGTGEQYF	TGCGCCAGCAGCGAGGGACAGGGCACGGGTGAGCAGTACTTC
.	TRBV5-8	TRBJ1-2	.	CASSPTVIYGYTF	TGTGCCAGCAGCCCCACAGTGATCTATGGCTACACCTTC
.	TRBV10-3	TRBJ1-6	.	CAIRVDLGGTVNNSPLHF	TGTGCCATCAGGGTCGACTTAGGTGGAACAGTTAATAATTCACCCCTCCACTTT
TRBD1	TRBV30	TRBJ2-7	once	CAWSDPGTAYEQYF	TGTGCCTGGAGTGATCCCGGGACAGCCTACGAGCAGTACTTC
TRBD1	TRBV27	TRBJ1-1	.	CASSLTGGSGEAFF	TGTGCCAGCAGCCTGACAGGGGGCAGCGGTGAAGCTTTCTTT
.	TRBV5-6	TRBJ2-5	.	CASSLDGGSGETQYF	TGTGCCAGCAGCTTGGATGGGGGCTCCGGGGAGACCCAGTACTTC
TRBD2	TRBV7-2	TRBJ2-3	.	CASSPTSVTDTQYF	TGTGCCAGCAGCCCCACTAGCGTCACAGATACGCAGTATTTT
.	TRBV12-3/TRBV12-4	TRBJ1-2	.	CASSLEISGYTF	TGTGCCAGCAGTTTAGAAATTTCCGGCTACACCTTC
.	TRBV6-2/TRBV6-3	TRBJ2-1	.	CASSYGFEQFF	TGTGCCAGCAGTTACGGTTTTGAGCAGTTCTTC
.	TRBV5-5	TRBJ1-4	.	CASSKQDSSPYEKLFF	TGTGCCAGCAGCAAACAGGACAGTTCTCCCTATGAAAAACTGTTTTTT
.	TRBV9	TRBJ1-6	.	CASSALPRDIHNSPLHF	TGTGCCAGCAGCGCTCTTCCCCGGGACATACATAATTCACCCCTCCACTTT
.	TRBV20-1	TRBJ2-7	.	CSARGDYEQYF	TGCAGTGCTAGGGGGGACTACGAGCAGTACTTC
.	TRBV19	TRBJ2-1	once	CASSIGGGANNEQFF	TGTGCCAGTAGTATAGGTGGGGGGGCAAACAATGAGCAGTTCTTC
.	TRBV7-8	TRBJ2-7	.	CASSLSRGLAGGYEQYF	TGTGCCAGCAGCTTATCTCGGGGACTGGCAGGGGGCTACGAGCAGTACTTC
TRBD2	TRBV9	TRBJ2-5	.	CASSVSGSTETQYF	TGTGCCAGCAGCGTCAGCGGGAGCACAGAGACCCAGTACTTC
TRBD1	TRBV2	TRBJ1-1	.	CASSPVQGRTEAFF	TGTGCCAGCAGCCCAGTACAGGGGAGAACTGAAGCTTTCTTT
TRBD2	TRBV6-6	TRBJ2-1	.	CASSYSTSGGGEQFF	TGTGCCAGCAGTTATTCGACTAGCGGGGGAGGTGAGCAGTTCTTC
.	TRBV4-3	TRBJ2-3	.	CASSQATVRLDTQYF	TGCGCCAGCAGCCAAGCCACGGTCCGCTTGGATACGCAGTATTTT
TRBD2	TRBV30	TRBJ2-1	.	CAWSGGSYNEQFF	TGTGCCTGGAGCGGGGGGTCCTACAATGAGCAGTTCTTC
.	TRBV6-2/TRBV6-3	TRBJ1-5	.	CASSYGRGHSNRPQHF	TGTGCCAGCAGTTACGGCCGAGGGCATAGCAATCGGCCCCAGCATTTT
.	TRBV9	TRBJ2-7	.	CASSEGSWTPGRVWF	TGTGCCAGCAGCGAGGGGTCGTGGACCCCGGGACGAGTATGGTTC
.	TRBV5-1	TRBJ2-3	.	CASSLAGVRSTDTQYF	TGCGCCAGCAGCTTGGCCGGCGTTAGGAGCACAGATACGCAGTATTTT